The 10 T cell receptor beta chains listed next were all sequenced from one sample in a study of cytomegalovirus exposure and HLA in healthy donors. Both 60 Vbeta primers and 13 Jbeta primers went into the PCR. Using immunoSEQ multiplex PCR, the repertoire was profiled, and TCRdb retains in-frame clones only, with some absent. The sample yields some 130,000 clones, approximately 71% seen once. The sequencing input was PBMCs. All receptors derive from a woman aged 60-75 years in good health and CMV-seronegative.

The chain uses TRBV9 and TRBJ2-7; TRBD2 matches 9 bases. Losses at the gene ends were 4 bases for V and 5 bases for J; bases not matched to a gene: 7. Looked up from germline, CDR1 is SGDLS and CDR2 is YYNGEE. The CDR3 loop spans 14 amino acids. The CDR3 DNA is TGTGCCAGCAGCAACGGACTAGCGAGGAACGAGCAGTACTTC. Amino acids: CASSNGLARNEQYF.

This clone was seen only once. The chain combines TRBV5-6 with TRBJ1-6; possible D gene TRBD1, 6 bases. Germline V lookup: CDR1 SGHDT, CDR2 YYEEEE. With 0 bases removed from V and 14 bases from J, the gap between germline ends came to 12 bases. The CDR3 extends over 13 amino acids. The CDR3 DNA sequence: TGTGCCAGCAGCTTGGGACAGGAAGAAACCCTCCACTTT. Encoded protein: CASSLGQEETLHF. The full variable domain, its missing parts supplied by reference TRBV5-6 and TRBJ1-6, is DAGVTQSPTHLIKTRGQQVTLRCSPKSGHDTVSWYQQALGQGPQFIFQYYEEEERQRGNFPDRFSGHQFPNYSSELNVNALLLGDSALYLCASSLGQEETLHFGNGTRLTVT.

The chain joins TRBV9 to TRBJ2-2; D gene uncertain. This CDR3 spans 12 amino acids. Trimming removed 2 bases at V and 5 bases at J, with 4 bases between. Per the germline V gene, CDR1 is SGDLS and CDR2 is YYNGEE. The CDR3 DNA reads as TGTGCCAGCAGCGTGTCAACCGGGGAGCTGTTTTTT. As protein: CASSVSTGELFF.

The genes are TRBV9 and TRBJ2-5; 7 bases match TRBD2. The germline gives CDR1 SGDLS, CDR2 YYNGEE. With V trimmed by 5 bases and J by 5 bases, 6 bases remained unmatched. The CDR3 totals 13 residues. In DNA, the CDR3 is TGTGCCAGCAGTTCCGGGGGGTTGGAGACCCAGTACTTC. It yields the protein CASSSGGLETQYF.

The gene calls are TRBV27 and TRBJ1-1; 9 nucleotides align to TRBD1. This CDR3 contains 13 residues. The junction had 1 base not matched to a gene; V was cut back by 7 bases and J by 1 base. Germline CDR1 reads MNHEY; CDR2 reads SMNVEV (reference sequence). CDR3 nucleotide sequence: TGTGCCAGCAAGACAGGGGGGAACACTGAAGCTTTCTTT. Its translation: CASKTGGNTEAFF.

The genes are TRBV28 and TRBJ2-7, with 9 bases aligning to TRBD2. The germline V gene has CDR1 MDHEN and CDR2 SYDVKM. This CDR3 spans 17 amino acids. Trimming at V came to 0 bases and at J to 5 bases, leaving 11 bases not matched to a gene. The CDR3 loop is CASSLWGASGVYHEQYF. In DNA, the CDR3 is TGTGCCAGCAGTTTATGGGGCGCTAGCGGGGTTTACCACGAGCAGTACTTC.

The chain recombines TRBV2 with TRBJ2-3; TRBD1 matches 9 bases. The CDR3 loop spans 13 amino acids. Trimming at V came to 7 bases and at J to 4 bases, leaving 3 bases not matched to a gene. In germline, CDR1 is SNHLY, CDR2 FYNNEI. This chain's CDR3 is CASKRQGADTQYF. CDR3 in DNA: TGTGCCAGCAAGAGACAGGGGGCAGATACGCAGTATTTT.

J is TRBJ2-3 and V is TRBV4-1; no clear D. The ends were cut back, 2 bases at V and 0 bases at J, with 12 bases in the middle. Germline loops: CDR1 MGHRA, CDR2 YSYEKL. The CDR3 contains 16 residues. The CDR3 coding sequence is TGCGCCAGCAGCCAAAAGAACAGTGCTAGCACAGATACGCAGTATTTT. As protein: CASSQKNSASTDTQYF.

This rearrangement joins TRBV5-8 to TRBJ2-3; 8 bases map to TRBD2. With 4 bases clipped from V and 8 bases from J, the junction kept 9 bases outside the gene matches. Per the germline V gene, CDR1 is SGHTS and CDR2 is YDEGEE. The CDR3 is made up of 14 amino acids. The CDR3: CASSIGLATRTQYF. The CDR3 bases are TGTGCCAGCAGCATAGGACTAGCCACCCGTACGCAGTATTTT.

The gene calls are TRBV28 and TRBJ2-2, with D possibly matching TRBD2 (5 bases). The V end lost 3 bases, the J end lost 5 bases, and 16 bases lay between the germline ends. The germline gives CDR1 MDHEN, CDR2 SYDVKM. This CDR3 region has 16 residues. CDR3: CASSLILSGGTGELFF. DNA for the CDR3: TGTGCCAGCAGTTTGATTCTGAGCGGTGGAACCGGGGAGCTGTTTTTT.